This entry lists 14 T cell receptor beta chains sequenced from one sample in a study of blood T cell repertoires in COVID-19. The protocol was immunoSEQ multiplex PCR, while the TCRdb copy is restricted to in-frame clones and leaves out a portion. The table records 290,000 or so clones, approximately 85% of them present only once. Sequenced sample: peripheral blood. These receptors all stem from a man aged 50 to 60 with active or convalescent COVID-19.

The V and J genes are TRBV4-1 and TRBJ1-6, with TRBD1 as a possible D gene (5 bases). This CDR3 spans 15 amino acids. Per the germline V gene, CDR1 is MGHRA and CDR2 is YSYEKL. The germline V and J ends were trimmed by 3 bases and 5 bases, with 11 bases remaining between them. The CDR3 DNA reads TGCGCCAGCAGCCAGGCGCCCAGGGATAATTCACCCCTCCACTTT. Translation: CASSQAPRDNSPLHF.

This chain links TRBV24-1 with TRBJ2-5; TRBD1 agrees at 7 bases. This CDR3 comprises 17 residues. Losses at the gene ends were 4 bases for V and 2 bases for J; bases not matched to a gene: 12. Germline-derived CDR1 and CDR2 are KGHDR and SFDVKD. CDR3 sequence: CATSDSRGTARQETQYF. In nucleotides, the CDR3 is TGTGCCACCAGTGACTCGAGAGGGACAGCCCGACAAGAGACCCAGTACTTC.

The rearrangement uses TRBV6-5 and TRBJ2-7, with D maybe TRBD2 (5 bases). The V and J ends lost 6 bases and 3 bases respectively, with 6 bases between them. Germline V gives CDR1 MNHEY, CDR2 SVGAGI. This CDR3 has 11 amino acids. Here the CDR3 reads CASRDYYEQYF. The CDR3 nucleotides are TGTGCCAGCAGAGACTACTACGAGCAGTACTTC.

This clone was seen a single time. The chain employs TRBV9 and TRBJ1-2; TRBD1 is a possible D gene (5 bases). This CDR3 has 14 amino acids. V lost 4 bases and J 2 bases, leaving 12 bases between the germline ends. Germline V gene sequence: CDR1 SGDLS, CDR2 YYNGEE. The CDR3 here is CASSRGLGNYGYTF. CDR3 bases: TGTGCCAGCAGCAGGGGTTTAGGGAACTATGGCTACACCTTC.

The chain carries TRBV10-3 and TRBJ2-1, with 7 bases lining up with TRBD2. The CDR3 totals 15 residues. The ends lost 6 bases at V and 3 bases at J; junction bases unmatched: 8. Germline values: CDR1 ENHRY, CDR2 SYGVKD. The CDR3 DNA follows: TGTGCCATCAGGGCTAGCGGTGAAAACTACAATGAGCAGTTCTTC. Protein product: CAIRASGENYNEQFF.

The DNA of the CDR3 is TGTGCCAGCAGCTTAGAGCGCGTCCAGAACACCGGGGAGCTGTTTTTT. It codes for CASSLERVQNTGELFF. J is TRBJ2-2 and V is TRBV7-2; D is uncertain. Germline V gene data show CDR1 as SGHTA and CDR2 as FQGNSA. Trimming cost V 1 base and J 1 base, with 10 bases left between them. This CDR3 contains 16 residues.

The chain combines TRBV12-3 or TRBV12-4 with TRBJ1-2; no firm D call. This CDR3 comprises 13 residues. V lost 6 bases and J 4 bases, leaving 12 bases between the germline ends. This chain's CDR3 is CASRREGGYGYTF. CDR3 DNA sequence: TGTGCCAGCAGGAGGGAGGGAGGCTATGGCTACACCTTC.

The chain employs TRBV9 and TRBJ1-1; TRBD1 matches 7 bases. There are 17 residues in the CDR3. Trimming cost V 0 bases and J 4 bases; bases outside gene matches: 12. In germline, CDR1 is SGDLS, CDR2 YYNGEE. The CDR3 region has the DNA TGTGCCAGCAGCGTAGGAGAGGGGGCGCATCGGATCACTGAAGCTTTCTTT. This encodes CASSVGEGAHRITEAFF.

The chain recombines TRBV7-3 with TRBJ2-7, with D maybe TRBD2 (5 bases). This CDR3 contains 14 residues. Germline lookup yields CDR1 SGHTA and CDR2 FQGTGA. V was pared by 1 base and J by 3 bases, with 10 bases between. Here the CDR3 reads CASSLKGGYYEQYF. The CDR3 bases are TGTGCCAGCAGCTTAAAGGGCGGGTACTACGAGCAGTACTTC. The full variable domain, its missing parts supplied by reference TRBV7-3 and TRBJ2-7, is GAGVSQTPSNKVTEKGKYVELRCDPISGHTALYWYRQSLGQGPEFLIYFQGTGAADDSGLPNDRFFAVRPEGSVSTLKIQRTERGDSAVYLCASSLKGGYYEQYFGPGTRLTVT.

This clone has a single count. The rearrangement uses TRBV6-1 and TRBJ2-4; D might be TRBD1 (7 bases). This CDR3 has 20 residues. CDR1 and CDR2 from the germline V gene are MNHNS and SASEGT. Trimming took off 2 bases at V and 0 bases at J, with 23 bases between the two ends. Written as DNA, the CDR3 is TGTGCCAGCAGTGAATTTATTTCGGGCGGGACAGTTCTAGCCAAAAACATTCAGTACTTC. This sequence encodes CASSEFISGGTVLAKNIQYF.

V and J are TRBV3-1 (or the pseudogene TRBV3-2) and TRBJ2-1; TRBD1 agrees at 8 bases. The germline CDR1 and CDR2 sequences are LGHDT and YNNKEL (reference sequence). Germline trimming cut 4 bases from V and 0 bases from J; bases unmatched to any gene: 5. CDR3 length: 16 residues. CDR3 residues: CASSPTGTGSYNEQFF. Written as DNA, the CDR3 is TGTGCCAGCAGCCCAACCGGGACAGGCTCCTACAATGAGCAGTTCTTC.

The V call is TRBV20-1, the J call TRBJ1-5, with D possibly TRBD1 on 5 matching bases. The CDR3 spans 14 residues. V was shortened by 3 bases and J by 2 bases, with 11 bases between the two germline ends. The germline V gene encodes CDR1 DFQATT and CDR2 SNEGSKA (reference sequence). CDR3 sequence: CSASLGPGNQPQHF. CDR3 coding DNA: TGCAGTGCTAGTCTGGGGCCCGGCAATCAGCCCCAGCATTTT.

The genes are TRBV6-4 and TRBJ2-7; no definite D call. The V gene's germline CDR1 is MRHNA and CDR2 SNTAGT. The CDR3 sequence is 15 residues long. The V and J ends lost 4 bases and 3 bases respectively, with 16 bases between them. In nucleotides, the CDR3 is TGTGCCAGCAGTGCCGAGGCGAGCCCACACTACGAGCAGTACTTC. It codes for CASSAEASPHYEQYF.

V usage is TRBV30 and J usage is TRBJ2-3; D gene unclear. Germline V lookup: CDR1 GTSNPN, CDR2 SVGIG (reference sequence). V gave up 2 bases and J gave up 1 base, with 4 bases separating them. The length of the CDR3 is 12 residues. The CDR3, as DNA: TGTGCCTGGAGTCGGGGCACAGATACGCAGTATTTT. The encoded protein is CAWSRGTDTQYF. The full variable domain, rest sourced from reference TRBV30 and TRBJ2-3, is SQTIHQWPATLVQPVGSPLSLECTVEGTSNPNLYWYRQAAGRGLQLLFYSVGIGQISSEVPQNLSASRPQDRQFILSSKKLLLSDSGFYLCAWSRGTDTQYFGPGTRLTVL.